These 2 T cell receptor beta chains were all obtained from the same sample, sequenced in a study of T-cell reconstitution after alpha-beta-depleted transplantation in children. Molecular barcoding with unique molecular identifiers was used for the TCRbeta library. TCRdb re-analysed the PCR reads in MiXCR, keeping a single row per CDR3 protein. Here the sample spans 350,000 to 400,000 distinct CDR3 sequences, around 21% being singletons. The material sequenced was PBMCs from the stem cell graft donor, taken from the stem cell graft. These receptors all come from a human donor who donated a stem cell graft to a child with acute myeloid leukemia.

This clonotype was seen only a few times. The chain has TRBV6-1 and TRBJ2-2, with D perhaps TRBD1 (6 bases). Per the germline V gene, CDR1 is MNHNS and CDR2 is SASEGT. V lost 6 bases, J lost 5 bases, and 16 bases lay in between. CDR3 length equals 15 residues. The CDR3 DNA reads TGTGCCAGCAGCCCCGGCAGGGGAAGGACCGGGGAGCTGTTTTTT. This gives the protein CASSPGRGRTGELFF.

This clonotype was seen more than once but under ten times. The rearrangement uses TRBV12-3 or TRBV12-4 and TRBJ2-7; 9 bases are shared with TRBD2. The length of the CDR3 is 14 residues. The junction had 6 bases not matched to a gene; V was cut back by 3 bases and J by 6 bases. The CDR3 here is CASSLASGKGEQYF. The CDR3 DNA follows: TGTGCCAGCAGTTTGGCTAGCGGGAAGGGCGAGCAGTACTTC.